This T cell receptor beta chain was profiled in a study of blood T cells in healthy people across ages. Trimming left V 0 bases short and J 6 bases short, with 11 bases between. CDR1 is MGHRA and CDR2 is YSYEKL in the germline V gene. The CDR3 consists of 15 residues. This clonotype was picked up many times. Primed by a sample-barcoded 5' primer and a J-beta primer mix, a second PCR proceeded for about 6 to 11 cycles. Each CDR3 protein is one row after TCRdb ran MiXCR on the 5' RACE reads. Altogether about 1.6 million distinct CDR3 sequences are present, 34% being singletons, with the ten largest covering about 11%.

This chain links TRBV4-1 with TRBJ2-2; no firm D call. This clonotype was sampled from a woman aged 25-40 years in good health. The source material was blood. CDR3 sequence reads: CASSQDAAYAGELFF. For the CDR3, the DNA is TGCGCCAGCAGCCAAGATGCCGCATACGCCGGGGAGCTGTTTTTT.